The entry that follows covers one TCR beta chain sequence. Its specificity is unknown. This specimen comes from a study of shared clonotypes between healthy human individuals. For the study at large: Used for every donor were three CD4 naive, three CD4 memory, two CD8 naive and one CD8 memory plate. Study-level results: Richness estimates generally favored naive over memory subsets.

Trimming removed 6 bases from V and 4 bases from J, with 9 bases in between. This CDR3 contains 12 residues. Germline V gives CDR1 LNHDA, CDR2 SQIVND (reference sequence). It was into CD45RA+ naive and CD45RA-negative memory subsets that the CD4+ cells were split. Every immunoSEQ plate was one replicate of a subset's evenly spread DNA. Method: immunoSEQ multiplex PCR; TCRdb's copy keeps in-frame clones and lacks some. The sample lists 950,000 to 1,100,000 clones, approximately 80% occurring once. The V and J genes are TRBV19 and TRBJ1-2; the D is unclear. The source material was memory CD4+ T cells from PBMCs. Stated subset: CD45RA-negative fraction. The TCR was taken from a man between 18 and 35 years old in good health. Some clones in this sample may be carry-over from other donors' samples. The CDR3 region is CASRWGTYGYTF. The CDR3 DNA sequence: TGTGCCAGTAGATGGGGTACCTATGGCTACACCTTC. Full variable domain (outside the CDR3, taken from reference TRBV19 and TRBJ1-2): DGGITQSPKYLFRKEGQNVTLSCEQNLNHDAMYWYRQDPGQGLRLIYYSQIVNDFQKGDIAEGYSVSREKKESFPLTVTSAQKNPTAFYLCASRWGTYGYTFGSGTRLTVV.